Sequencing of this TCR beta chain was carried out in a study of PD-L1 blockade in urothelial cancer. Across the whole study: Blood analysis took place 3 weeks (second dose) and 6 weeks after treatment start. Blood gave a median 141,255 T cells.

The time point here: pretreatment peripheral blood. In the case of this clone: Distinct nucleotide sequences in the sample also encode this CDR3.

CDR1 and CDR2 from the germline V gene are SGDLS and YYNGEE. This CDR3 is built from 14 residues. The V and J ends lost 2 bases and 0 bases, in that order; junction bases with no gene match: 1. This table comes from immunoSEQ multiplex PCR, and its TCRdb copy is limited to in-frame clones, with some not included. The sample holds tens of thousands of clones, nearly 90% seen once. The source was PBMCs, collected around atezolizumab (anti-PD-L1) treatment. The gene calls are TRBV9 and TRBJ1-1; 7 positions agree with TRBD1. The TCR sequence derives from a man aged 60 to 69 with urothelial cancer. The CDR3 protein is CASSVGQLNTEAFF. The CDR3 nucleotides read TGTGCCAGCAGCGTGGGACAGCTGAACACTGAAGCTTTCTTT.